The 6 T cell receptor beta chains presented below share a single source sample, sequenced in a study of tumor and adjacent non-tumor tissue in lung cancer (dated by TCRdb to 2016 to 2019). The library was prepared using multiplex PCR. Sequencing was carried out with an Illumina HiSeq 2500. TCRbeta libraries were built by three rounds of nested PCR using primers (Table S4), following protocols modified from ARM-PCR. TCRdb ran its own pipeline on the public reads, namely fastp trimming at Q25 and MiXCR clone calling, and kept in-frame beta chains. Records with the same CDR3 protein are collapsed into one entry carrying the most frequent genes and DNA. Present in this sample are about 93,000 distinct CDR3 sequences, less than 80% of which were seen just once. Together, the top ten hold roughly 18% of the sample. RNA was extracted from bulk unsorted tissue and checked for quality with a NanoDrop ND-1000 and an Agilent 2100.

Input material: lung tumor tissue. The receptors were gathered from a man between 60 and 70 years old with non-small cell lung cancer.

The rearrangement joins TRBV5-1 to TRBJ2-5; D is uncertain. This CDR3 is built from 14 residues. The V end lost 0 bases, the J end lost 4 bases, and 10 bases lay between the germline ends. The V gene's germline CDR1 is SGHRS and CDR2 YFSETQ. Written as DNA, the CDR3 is TGCGCCAGCAGCTTGGCCAGTCAGCGAGAGACCCAGTACTTC. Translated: CASSLASQRETQYF.

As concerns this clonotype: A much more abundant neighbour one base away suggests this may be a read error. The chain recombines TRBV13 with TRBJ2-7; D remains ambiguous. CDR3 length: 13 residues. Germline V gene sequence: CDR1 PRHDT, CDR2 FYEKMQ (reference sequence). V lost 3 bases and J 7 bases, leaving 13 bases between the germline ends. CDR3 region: CASSFQITKEQYF. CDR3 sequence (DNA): TGTGCCAGCAGCTTCCAGATCACGAAGGAGCAGTACTTC.

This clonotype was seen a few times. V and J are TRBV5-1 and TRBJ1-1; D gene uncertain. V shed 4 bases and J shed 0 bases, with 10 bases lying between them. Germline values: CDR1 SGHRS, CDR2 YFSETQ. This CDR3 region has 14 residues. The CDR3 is CASSHGLVNTEAFF. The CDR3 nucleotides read TGCGCCAGCAGCCACGGACTGGTGAACACTGAAGCTTTCTTT.

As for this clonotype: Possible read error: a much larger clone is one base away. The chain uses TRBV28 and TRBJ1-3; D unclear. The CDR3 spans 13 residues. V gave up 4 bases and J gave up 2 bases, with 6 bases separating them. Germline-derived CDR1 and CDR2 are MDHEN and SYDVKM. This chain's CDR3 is CASSCGAGNTIYF. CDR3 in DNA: TGTGCCAGCAGTTGTGGGGCTGGAAACACCATATATTTT. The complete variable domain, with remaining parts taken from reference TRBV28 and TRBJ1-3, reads DVKVTQSSRYLVKRTGEKVFLECVQDMDHENMFWYRQDPGLGLRLIYFSYDVKMKEKGDIPEGYSVSREKKERFSLILESASTNQTSMYLCASSCGAGNTIYFGEGSWLTVV.

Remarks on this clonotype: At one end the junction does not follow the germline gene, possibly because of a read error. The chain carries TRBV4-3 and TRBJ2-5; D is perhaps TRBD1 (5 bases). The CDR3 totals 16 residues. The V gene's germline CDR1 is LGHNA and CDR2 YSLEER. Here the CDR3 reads CASGQDRGVGQETQYF. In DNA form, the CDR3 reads TGCGCCAGCGGCCAAGATAGGGGCGTGGGCCAAGAGACCCAGTACTTC.

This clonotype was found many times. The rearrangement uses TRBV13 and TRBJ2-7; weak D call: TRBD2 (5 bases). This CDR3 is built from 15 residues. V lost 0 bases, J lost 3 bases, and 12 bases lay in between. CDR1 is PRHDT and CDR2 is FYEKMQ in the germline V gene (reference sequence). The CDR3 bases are TGTGCCAGCAGCTTAGGATCTGTGACTAACTACGAGCAGTACTTC. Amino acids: CASSLGSVTNYEQYF.